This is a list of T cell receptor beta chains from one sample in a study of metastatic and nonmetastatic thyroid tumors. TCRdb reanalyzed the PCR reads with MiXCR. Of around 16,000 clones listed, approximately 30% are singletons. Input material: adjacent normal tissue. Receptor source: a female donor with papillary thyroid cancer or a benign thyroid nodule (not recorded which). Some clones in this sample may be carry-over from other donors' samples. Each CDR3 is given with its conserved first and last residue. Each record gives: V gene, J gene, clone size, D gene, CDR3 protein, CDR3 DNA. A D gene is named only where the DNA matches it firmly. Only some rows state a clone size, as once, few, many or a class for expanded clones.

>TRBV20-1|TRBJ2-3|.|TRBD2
CSAQGSREWPDTQYF
TGCAGTGCTCAAGGTTCGCGGGAGTGGCCAGATACGCAGTATTTT
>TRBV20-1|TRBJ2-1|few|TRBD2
CSAISGNYNEQFF
TGCAGTGCTATTAGCGGGAACTACAATGAGCAGTTCTTC
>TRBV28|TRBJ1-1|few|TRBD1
CASSYRGGAGTEAFF
TGTGCCAGCAGTTACAGGGGGGGGGCGGGAACTGAAGCTTTCTTT
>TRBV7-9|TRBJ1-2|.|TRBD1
CASSSGQGPRDGYTF
TGTGCCAGCAGCTCAGGACAGGGGCCCAGGGATGGCTACACCTTC
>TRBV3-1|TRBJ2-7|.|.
CASSHQGCEQYF
TGTGCCAGCAGCCATCAGGGCTGCGAGCAGTACTTC
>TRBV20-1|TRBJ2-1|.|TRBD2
CSANWRERNNEQFF
TGCAGTGCTAATTGGCGGGAGAGAAACAATGAGCAGTTCTTC
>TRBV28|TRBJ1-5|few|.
CASHVGLWGENQPQHF
TGTGCCAGCCACGTGGGGCTCTGGGGGGAAAATCAGCCCCAGCATTTT
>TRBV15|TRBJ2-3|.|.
CATSRNGLFIDTQYF
TGTGCCACCAGCAGAAATGGGCTTTTCATAGATACGCAGTATTTT
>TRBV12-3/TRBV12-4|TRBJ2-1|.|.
CASSLSQGPYNEQFF
TGTGCCAGCAGTTTAAGTCAGGGTCCCTACAATGAGCAGTTCTTC
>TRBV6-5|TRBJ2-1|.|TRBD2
CASSSSLAGDYNEQFF
TGTGCCAGCAGTTCCTCCTTGGCGGGGGATTACAATGAGCAGTTCTTC
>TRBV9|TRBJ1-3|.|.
CASSPGNAGGNTIYF
TGTGCCAGCAGCCCTGGGAACGCGGGGGGAAACACCATATATTTT
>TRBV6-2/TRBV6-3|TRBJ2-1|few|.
CASSYTAANEQFF
TGTGCCAGCAGTTACACCGCCGCGAATGAGCAGTTCTTC
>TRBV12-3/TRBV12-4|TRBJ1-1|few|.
CASSLQGPNTEAFF
TGTGCCAGCAGTTTACAGGGACCGAACACTGAAGCTTTCTTT
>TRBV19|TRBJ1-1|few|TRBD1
CASSPGQVVEAFF
TGTGCCAGTAGTCCGGGACAGGTAGTTGAAGCTTTCTTT
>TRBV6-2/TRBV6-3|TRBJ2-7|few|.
CASSSRTGGVIYEQYF
TGTGCCAGCAGTTCCCGAACAGGGGGGGTGATCTACGAGCAGTACTTC
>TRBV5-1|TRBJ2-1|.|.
CASSLGYRPVGPDEQFF
TGCGCCAGCAGCTTGGGTTACAGGCCAGTGGGGCCGGATGAGCAGTTCTTC
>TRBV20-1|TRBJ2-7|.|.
CSAGDHEQYF
TGCAGTGCTGGGGATCACGAGCAGTACTTC
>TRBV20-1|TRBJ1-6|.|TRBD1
CSARATGQGRSPLHF
TGCAGTGCTAGAGCCACGGGACAGGGTCGATCACCCCTCCACTTT
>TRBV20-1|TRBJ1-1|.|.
CSARGTASGEAFF
TGCAGTGCTAGGGGGACGGCCAGCGGTGAAGCTTTCTTT
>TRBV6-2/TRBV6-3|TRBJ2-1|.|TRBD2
CASSQSGSPPYNEQFF
TGTGCCAGCAGCCAAAGCGGGAGTCCCCCCTACAATGAGCAGTTCTTC
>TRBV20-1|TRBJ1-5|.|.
CSAGHLWSTQPQHF
TGCAGTGCTGGGCACTTATGGAGCACTCAGCCCCAGCATTTT
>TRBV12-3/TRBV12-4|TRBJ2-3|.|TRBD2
CASSPGLAGGIDTQYF
TGTGCCAGCAGTCCGGGACTAGCGGGAGGGATAGATACGCAGTATTTT
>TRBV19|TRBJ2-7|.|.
CASSSGAASYEQYF
TGTGCCAGTAGCTCGGGGGCCGCTTCCTACGAGCAGTACTTC
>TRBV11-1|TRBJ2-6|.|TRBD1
CASSSEGGTGGTGANVLTF
TGTGCCAGCAGCTCAGAGGGGGGGACAGGGGGCACTGGGGCCAACGTACTGACTTTC
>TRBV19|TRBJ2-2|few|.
CASSIGGELFF
TGTGCCAGTAGTATAGGTGGGGAGCTGTTTTTT
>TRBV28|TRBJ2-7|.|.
CASILYYEQYF
TGTGCCAGCATTTTATACTACGAGCAGTACTTC
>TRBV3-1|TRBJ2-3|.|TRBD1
CASSLRQGSTDTQYF
TGTGCCAGCAGCCTGAGACAGGGCAGCACAGATACGCAGTATTTT
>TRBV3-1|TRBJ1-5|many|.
CASSPGRGPHQPQHF
TGTGCCAGCAGCCCCGGAAGGGGCCCTCATCAGCCCCAGCATTTT
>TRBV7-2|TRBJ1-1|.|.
CASSPGGTEAFF
TGTGCCAGCAGCCCTGGGGGTACTGAAGCTTTCTTT
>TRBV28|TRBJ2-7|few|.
CASIPGSSFYEQYF
TGTGCCAGCATACCAGGGTCCTCCTTCTACGAGCAGTACTTC
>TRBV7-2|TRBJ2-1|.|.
CASSFGPRVVEQFF
TGTGCCAGCAGCTTTGGCCCTCGGGTTGTTGAGCAGTTCTTC
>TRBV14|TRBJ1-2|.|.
CASSQDLGGAAGYTF
TGTGCCAGCAGCCAAGATTTGGGGGGAGCGGCTGGCTACACCTTC
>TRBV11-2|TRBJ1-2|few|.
CASSLLSRGPDYGYTF
TGTGCCAGCAGCCTCCTCTCTCGGGGGCCCGACTATGGCTACACCTTC
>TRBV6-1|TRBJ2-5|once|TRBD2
CASRAGYSQYF
TGTGCCAGCCGAGCGGGATATTCCCAGTACTTC
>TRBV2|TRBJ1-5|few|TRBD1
CASSQGEGQPQHF
TGTGCCAGCAGTCAGGGGGAGGGACAGCCCCAGCATTTT
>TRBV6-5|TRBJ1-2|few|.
CASSYSGVEGYTF
TGTGCCAGCAGTTACTCAGGGGTGGAGGGCTACACCTTC
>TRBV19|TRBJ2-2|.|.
CASSKTPNTGELFF
TGTGCCAGTAGTAAGACTCCGAACACCGGGGAGCTGTTTTTT
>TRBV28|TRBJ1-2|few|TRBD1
CASISGGFDYGYTF
TGTGCCAGCATTTCAGGGGGCTTTGACTATGGCTACACCTTC
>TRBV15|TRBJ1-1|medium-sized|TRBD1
CATSRDTGTVQTEAFF
TGTGCCACCAGCAGAGATACCGGGACAGTACAGACTGAAGCTTTCTTT
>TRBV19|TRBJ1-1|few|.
CASSQAANTEAFF
TGTGCCAGTAGTCAAGCGGCCAACACTGAAGCTTTCTTT
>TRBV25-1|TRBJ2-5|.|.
CGSSELGVVTQETRYF
TGTGGCAGCAGTGAATTGGGAGTAGTGACCCAAGAGACCCGGTACTTC
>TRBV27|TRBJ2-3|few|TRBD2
CASSPRGTSGNSDTQYF
TGTGCCAGCAGTCCTCGCGGGACTAGCGGGAACTCAGATACGCAGTATTTT
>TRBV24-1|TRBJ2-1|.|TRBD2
CATRLAGDSDEQFF
TGTGCCACCAGACTAGCGGGAGACAGTGATGAGCAGTTCTTC
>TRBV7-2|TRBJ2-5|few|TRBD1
CASSMSGTGEETQYF
TGTGCCAGCAGTATGTCCGGGACAGGGGAAGAGACCCAGTACTTC
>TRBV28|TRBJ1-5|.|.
CASSFEGPNQPQHF
TGTGCCAGCAGTTTCGAGGGGCCCAATCAGCCCCAGCATTTT
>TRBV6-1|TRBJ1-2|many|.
CASRVQGMGNYGYTF
TGTGCCAGCAGGGTGCAGGGGATGGGCAACTATGGCTACACCTTC
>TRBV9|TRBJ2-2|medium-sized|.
CASSVSDTGELFF
TGTGCCAGCAGCGTAAGTGACACCGGGGAGCTGTTTTTT
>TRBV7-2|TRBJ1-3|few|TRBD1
CASSLGGTGGNTIYF
TGTGCCAGCAGCTTAGGAGGGACAGGGGGAAACACCATATATTTT
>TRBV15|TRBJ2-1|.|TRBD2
CATSGTSGRALNEQFF
TGTGCCACCAGCGGTACTAGCGGGAGGGCCTTGAATGAGCAGTTCTTC
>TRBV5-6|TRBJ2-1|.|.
CASSHGISGYNEQFF
TGTGCCAGCAGTCATGGGATCAGCGGTTACAATGAGCAGTTCTTC
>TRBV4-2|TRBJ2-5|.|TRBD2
CASSQAASGNQETQYF
TGTGCCAGCAGCCAAGCTGCTAGCGGGAATCAAGAGACCCAGTACTTC
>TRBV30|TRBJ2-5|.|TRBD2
CAWSFWGGQETQYF
TGTGCCTGGAGTTTTTGGGGGGGACAAGAGACCCAGTACTTC
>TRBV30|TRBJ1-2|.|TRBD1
CAHNTGANYGYTF
TGTGCCCATAACACAGGGGCTAACTATGGCTACACCTTC